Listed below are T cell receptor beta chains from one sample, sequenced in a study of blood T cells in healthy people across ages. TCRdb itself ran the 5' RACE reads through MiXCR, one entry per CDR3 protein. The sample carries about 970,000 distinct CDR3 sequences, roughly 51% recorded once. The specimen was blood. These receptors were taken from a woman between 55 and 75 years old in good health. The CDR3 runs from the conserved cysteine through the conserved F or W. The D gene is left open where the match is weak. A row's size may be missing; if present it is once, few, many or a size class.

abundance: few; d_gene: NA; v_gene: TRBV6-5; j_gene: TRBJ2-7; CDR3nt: TGTGCCAGCAGTTTCAGGCCCGGGCAGGGAGGACGCTACGAGCAGTACTTC; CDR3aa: CASSFRPGQGGRYEQYF
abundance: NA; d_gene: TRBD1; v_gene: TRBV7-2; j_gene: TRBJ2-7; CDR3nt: TGTGCCAGCAGCTTAGCGCCGGGACAGCACTACGAGCAGTACTTC; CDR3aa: CASSLAPGQHYEQYF
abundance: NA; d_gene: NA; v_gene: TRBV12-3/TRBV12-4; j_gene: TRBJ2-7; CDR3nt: TGTGCCAGCAGTTTAGCTTCACAGGCACCCGAGCAGTACTTC; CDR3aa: CASSLASQAPEQYF
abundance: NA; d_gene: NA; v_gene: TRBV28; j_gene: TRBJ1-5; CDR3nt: TGTGCCAGCAGTTTAGAGGTTTGGGGGCGGAAGGTGAATCAGCCCCAGCATTTT; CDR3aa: CASSLEVWGRKVNQPQHF
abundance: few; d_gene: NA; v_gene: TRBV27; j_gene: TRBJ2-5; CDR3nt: TGTGCCAGCAGTTTAAGTCGCGGCAGAATTATGGAGACCCAGTACTTC; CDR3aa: CASSLSRGRIMETQYF
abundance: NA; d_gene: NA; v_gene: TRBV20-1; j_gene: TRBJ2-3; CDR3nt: TGCAGTGCTAGAGGAATGCTAACTAGCACAGATACGCAGTATTTT; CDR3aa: CSARGMLTSTDTQYF
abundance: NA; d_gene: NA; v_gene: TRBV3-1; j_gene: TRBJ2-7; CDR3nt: TGTGCCAGCAGCACCTTCCAGGGCTACGAGCAGTACTTC; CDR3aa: CASSTFQGYEQYF
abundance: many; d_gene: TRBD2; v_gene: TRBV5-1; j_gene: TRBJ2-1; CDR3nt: TGCGCCAGCGCGAATCAGCGGGAGGGCAATGAGCAGTTCTTC; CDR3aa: CASANQREGNEQFF
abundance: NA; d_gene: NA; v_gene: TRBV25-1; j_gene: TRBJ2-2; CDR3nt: TGTGCCAGCAGCGCCGGGTACACCGGGGAGCTGTTTTTT; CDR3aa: CASSAGYTGELFF
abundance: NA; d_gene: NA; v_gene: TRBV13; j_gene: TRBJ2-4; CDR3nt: TGTGCCAGCAGCTTAAGGCGGGGAGGTTTAGCCAAAAACATTCAGTACTTC; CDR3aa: CASSLRRGGLAKNIQYF
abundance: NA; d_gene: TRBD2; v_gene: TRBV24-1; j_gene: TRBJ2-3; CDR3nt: TGTGCCACCAGTGACCCCGGGACTACCCAAGATACGCAGTATTTT; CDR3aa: CATSDPGTTQDTQYF
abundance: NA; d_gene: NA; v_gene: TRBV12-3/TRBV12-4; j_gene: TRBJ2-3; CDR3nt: TGTGCCAGCAGTTTAGCCCTGGGCAGGGCCCCAGATACGCAGTATTTT; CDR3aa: CASSLALGRAPDTQYF
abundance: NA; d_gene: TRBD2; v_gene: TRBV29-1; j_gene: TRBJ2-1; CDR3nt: TGCAGCCTGGGGGGACTAGCATCCAATGAGCAGTTCTTC; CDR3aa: CSLGGLASNEQFF
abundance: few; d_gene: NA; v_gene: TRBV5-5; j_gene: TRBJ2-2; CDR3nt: TGTGCCAGCAGCTTGCGTCGGCAGGGATCGAACACCGGGGAGCTGTTTTTT; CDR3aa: CASSLRRQGSNTGELFF
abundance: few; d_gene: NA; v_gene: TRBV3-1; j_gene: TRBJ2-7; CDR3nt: TGTGCCAACCCGACGGAGCATCGGTGGGAGCAGTACTTC; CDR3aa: CANPTEHRWEQYF
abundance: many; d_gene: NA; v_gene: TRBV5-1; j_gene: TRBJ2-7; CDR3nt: TGCGCCAGCACCCCGGCCGACTCCATCGTCGACGAGCAGTACTTC; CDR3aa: CASTPADSIVDEQYF
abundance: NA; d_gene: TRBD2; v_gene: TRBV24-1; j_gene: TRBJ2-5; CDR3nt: TGTGCCACCGCGGGACTAGCGGGAGGGTGGAATGAGCAGTACTTC; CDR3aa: CATAGLAGGWNEQYF
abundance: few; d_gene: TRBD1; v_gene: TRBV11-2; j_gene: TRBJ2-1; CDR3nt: TGTGCCAGCAGCTTAGAAGACAGGGATTACAATGAGCAGTTCTTC; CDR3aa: CASSLEDRDYNEQFF
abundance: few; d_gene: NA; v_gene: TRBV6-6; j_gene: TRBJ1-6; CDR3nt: TGTGCCAGCCAAGTCGGACAGATCAGCTCCTATAATTCACCCCTCCACTTT; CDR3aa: CASQVGQISSYNSPLHF
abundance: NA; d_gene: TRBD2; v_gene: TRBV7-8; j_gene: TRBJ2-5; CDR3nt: TGTGCCAGCAGCTTAGCCAGCGGGAGGGCCCAAGAGACCCAGTACTTC; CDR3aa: CASSLASGRAQETQYF
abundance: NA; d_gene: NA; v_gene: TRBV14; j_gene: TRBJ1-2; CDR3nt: TGTGCCAGCAGCCGAGACAGTTTAGAATGGTACGGCTACACCTTC; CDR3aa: CASSRDSLEWYGYTF
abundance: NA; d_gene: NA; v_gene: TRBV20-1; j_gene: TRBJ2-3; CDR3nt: TGCAGTGCCCCCGCTAGCACAGATACGCAGTATTTT; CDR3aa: CSAPASTDTQYF
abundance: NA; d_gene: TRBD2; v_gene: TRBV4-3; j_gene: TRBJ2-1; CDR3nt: TGCGCCAGCAGCCAAGACTTAGCGGGAGGGCCCTACAATGAGCAGTTCTTC; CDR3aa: CASSQDLAGGPYNEQFF
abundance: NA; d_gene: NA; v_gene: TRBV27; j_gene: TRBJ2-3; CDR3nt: TGTGCCAGCAGTTTATCTGCGCGGAACACAGATACGCAGTATTTT; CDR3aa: CASSLSARNTDTQYF
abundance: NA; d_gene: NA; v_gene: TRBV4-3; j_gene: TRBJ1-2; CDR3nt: TGCGCCAGCAGCCCTGCGTCGGGGGGCCTCATCTATGGCTACACCTTC; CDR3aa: CASSPASGGLIYGYTF
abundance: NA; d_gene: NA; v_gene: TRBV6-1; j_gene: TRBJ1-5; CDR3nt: TGTGCCAGCAGTGGCGGCAGGGGATCGTCAAACCAGCCCCAGCATTTT; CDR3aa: CASSGGRGSSNQPQHF
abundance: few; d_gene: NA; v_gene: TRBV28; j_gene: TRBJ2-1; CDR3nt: TGTGCCAGCAGGGGTCATATCGGTAGATCCTACAATGAGCAGTTCTTC; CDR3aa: CASRGHIGRSYNEQFF
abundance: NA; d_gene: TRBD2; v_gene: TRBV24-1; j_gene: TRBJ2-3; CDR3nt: TGTGCCATCTGGACTAGCGGAAAGAGAGGTCGCACAGATACGCAGTATTTT; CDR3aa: CAIWTSGKRGRTDTQYF
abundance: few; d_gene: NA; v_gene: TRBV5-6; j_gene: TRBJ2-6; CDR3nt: TGTGCCAGCAGCTTGAAAACAAAAGCTGGGGCCAACGTCCTGACTTTC; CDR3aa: CASSLKTKAGANVLTF
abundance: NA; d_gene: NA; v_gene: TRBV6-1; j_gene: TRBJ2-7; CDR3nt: TGTGCCAGCAGTGTCCGAAGAATGGTCTACGAGCAGTACTTC; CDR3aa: CASSVRRMVYEQYF
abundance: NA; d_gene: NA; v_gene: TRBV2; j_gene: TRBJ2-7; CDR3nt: TGTGCCAGCAGTGAAATTGGGGGGCTTCCCCACTACGAGCAGTACTTC; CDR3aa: CASSEIGGLPHYEQYF
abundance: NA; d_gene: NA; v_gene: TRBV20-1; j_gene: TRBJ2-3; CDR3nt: TGCAGTGCCCGGAGGGGGTTAACTAGAGATACGCAGTATTTT; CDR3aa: CSARRGLTRDTQYF
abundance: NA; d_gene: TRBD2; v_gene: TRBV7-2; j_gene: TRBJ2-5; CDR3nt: TGTGCCAGCAGCTTACAGTCCGCGGCGGGAGGGGAGCAGTACTTC; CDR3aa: CASSLQSAAGGEQYF
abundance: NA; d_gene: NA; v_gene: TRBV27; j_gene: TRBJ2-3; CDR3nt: TGTGCCAGCAGTTTCCAACCGGGCGGTGGGGATACGCAGTATTTT; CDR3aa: CASSFQPGGGDTQYF
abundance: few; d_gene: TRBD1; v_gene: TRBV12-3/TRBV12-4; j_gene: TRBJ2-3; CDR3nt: TGTGCCAGCAGCGGGACAGGGAATTTCGCAGATACGCAGTATTTT; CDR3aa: CASSGTGNFADTQYF
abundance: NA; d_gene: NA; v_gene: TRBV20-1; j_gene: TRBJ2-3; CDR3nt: TGCAGTGCTAGCACACCCCCGGATACGCAGTATTTT; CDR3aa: CSASTPPDTQYF
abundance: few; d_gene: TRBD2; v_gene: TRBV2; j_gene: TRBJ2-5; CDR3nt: TGTGCCAGCAGTGAGCAGGCTAGCGGCCAAGAGACCCAGTACTTC; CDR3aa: CASSEQASGQETQYF
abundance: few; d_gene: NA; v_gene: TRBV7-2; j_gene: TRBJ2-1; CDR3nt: TGTGCCAGCAGCTACATATTAGGGGTTTACAATGAGCAGTTCTTC; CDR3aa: CASSYILGVYNEQFF
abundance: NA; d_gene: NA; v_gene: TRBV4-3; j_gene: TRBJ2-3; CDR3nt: TGCGCCAGCGGCCGGGACTCAGGGAATAGGGATACGCAGTATTTT; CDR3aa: CASGRDSGNRDTQYF
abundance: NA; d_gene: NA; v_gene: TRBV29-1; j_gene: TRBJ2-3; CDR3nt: TGCAGCGTTGAATTGGGGGGGCGAGAGTATTTT; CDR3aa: CSVELGGREYF
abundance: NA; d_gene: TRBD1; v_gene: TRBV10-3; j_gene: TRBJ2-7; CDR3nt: TGTGCCATGTCCCAGGGACAGGGGAGCTACGAGCAGTACTTC; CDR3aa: CAMSQGQGSYEQYF
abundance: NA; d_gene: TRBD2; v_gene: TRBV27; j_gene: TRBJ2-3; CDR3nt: TGTGCCAGCAGTTCGCCTCGGACTAGCGGGAGGGCGAAGGATACGCAGTATTTT; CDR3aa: CASSSPRTSGRAKDTQYF
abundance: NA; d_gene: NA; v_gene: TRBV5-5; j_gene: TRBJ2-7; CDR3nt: TGTGCCAGCAGCTTGTACGGCTCCCTCCCCTACGAGCAGTACTTC; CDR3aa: CASSLYGSLPYEQYF
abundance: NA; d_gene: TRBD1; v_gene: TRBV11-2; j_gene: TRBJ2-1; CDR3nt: TGTGCCAGCAGCCAAAGAAGCGGGACAGGGGTGAATGAGCAGTTCTTC; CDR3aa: CASSQRSGTGVNEQFF
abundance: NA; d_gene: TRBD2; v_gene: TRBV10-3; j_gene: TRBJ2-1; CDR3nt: TGTGCCTGCGGTCTAGCGGATAATGAGCAGTTCTTC; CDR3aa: CACGLADNEQFF
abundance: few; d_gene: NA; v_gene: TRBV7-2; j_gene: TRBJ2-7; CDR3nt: TGTGCCAGCAGCTTCCTTCGCCGGGACACGTACTACGAGCAGTACTTC; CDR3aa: CASSFLRRDTYYEQYF
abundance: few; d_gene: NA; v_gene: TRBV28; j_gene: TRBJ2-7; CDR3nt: TGTGCCAGCCGGGGTCACCTAAACTACGAGCAGTACTTC; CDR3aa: CASRGHLNYEQYF
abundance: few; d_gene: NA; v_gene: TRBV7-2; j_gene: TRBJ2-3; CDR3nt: TGTGCCAGCAGCTTAAGGGCTAATACGCAGTATTTT; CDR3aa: CASSLRANTQYF
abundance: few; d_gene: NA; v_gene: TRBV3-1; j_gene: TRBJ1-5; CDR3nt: TGTGCCAGCAGCCATGCGCTCGACCAGCCCCAGCATTTT; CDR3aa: CASSHALDQPQHF
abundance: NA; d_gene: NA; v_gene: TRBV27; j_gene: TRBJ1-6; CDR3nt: TGTGCCAGCAGCTACTCAGGGAATTCACCCCTCCACTTT; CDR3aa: CASSYSGNSPLHF
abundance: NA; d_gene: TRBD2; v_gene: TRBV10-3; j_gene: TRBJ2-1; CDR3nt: TGTGCCATCAGTGAGCGGGAGGGCCGCAGTGAGCAGTTCTTC; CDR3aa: CAISEREGRSEQFF
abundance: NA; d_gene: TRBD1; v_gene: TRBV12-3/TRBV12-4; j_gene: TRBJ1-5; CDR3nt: TGTGCCAGCAGCCCCCGGAGGGACAGCAATCGGCCCCAGCATTTT; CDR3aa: CASSPRRDSNRPQHF
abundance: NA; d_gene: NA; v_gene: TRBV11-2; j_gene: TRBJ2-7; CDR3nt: TGTGCCAGCAGCTTAGCCGAGTACGTCGAGCAGTACTTC; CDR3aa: CASSLAEYVEQYF
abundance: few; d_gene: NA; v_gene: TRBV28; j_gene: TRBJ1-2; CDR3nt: TGTGCCAGCAGGACTCTCCTAGACGACGCTAACTATGGCTACACCTTC; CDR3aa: CASRTLLDDANYGYTF
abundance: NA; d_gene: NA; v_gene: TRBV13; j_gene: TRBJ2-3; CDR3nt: TGTGCCAGCAGCTTCGGGCAGGTGGCCGCAGATACGCAGTATTTT; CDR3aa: CASSFGQVAADTQYF